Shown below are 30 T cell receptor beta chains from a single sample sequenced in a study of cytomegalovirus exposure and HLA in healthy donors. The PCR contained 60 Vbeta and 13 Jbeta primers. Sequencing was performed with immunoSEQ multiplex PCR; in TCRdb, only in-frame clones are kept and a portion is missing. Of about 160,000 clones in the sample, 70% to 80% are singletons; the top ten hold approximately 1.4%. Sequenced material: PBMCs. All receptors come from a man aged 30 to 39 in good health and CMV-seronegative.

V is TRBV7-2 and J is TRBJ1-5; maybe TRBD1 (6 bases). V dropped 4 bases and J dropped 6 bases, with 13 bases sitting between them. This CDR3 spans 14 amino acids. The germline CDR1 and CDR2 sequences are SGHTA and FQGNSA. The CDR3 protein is CASSSTGFGQPQHF. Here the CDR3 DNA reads TGTGCCAGCAGCTCCACAGGGTTTGGTCAGCCCCAGCATTTT.

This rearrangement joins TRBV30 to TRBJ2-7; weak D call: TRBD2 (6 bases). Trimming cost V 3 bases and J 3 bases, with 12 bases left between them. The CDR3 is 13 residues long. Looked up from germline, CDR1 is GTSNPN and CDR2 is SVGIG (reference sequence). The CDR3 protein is CAWREGLFYEQYF. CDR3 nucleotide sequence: TGTGCCTGGAGGGAGGGCCTATTCTACGAGCAGTACTTC.

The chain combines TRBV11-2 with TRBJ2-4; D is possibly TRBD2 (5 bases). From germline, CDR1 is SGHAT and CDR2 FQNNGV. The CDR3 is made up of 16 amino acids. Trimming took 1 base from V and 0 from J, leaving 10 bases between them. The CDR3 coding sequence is TGTGCCAGCAGCTTAGGGTCGGGAATAGCCAAAAACATTCAGTACTTC. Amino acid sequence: CASSLGSGIAKNIQYF.

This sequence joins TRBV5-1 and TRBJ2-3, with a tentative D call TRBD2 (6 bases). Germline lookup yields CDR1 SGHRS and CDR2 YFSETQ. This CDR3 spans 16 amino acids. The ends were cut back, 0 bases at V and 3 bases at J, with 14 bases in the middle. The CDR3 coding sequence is TGCGCCAGCAGCTTGGAGCGCGGGATCAGGACAGATACGCAGTATTTT. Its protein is CASSLERGIRTDTQYF.

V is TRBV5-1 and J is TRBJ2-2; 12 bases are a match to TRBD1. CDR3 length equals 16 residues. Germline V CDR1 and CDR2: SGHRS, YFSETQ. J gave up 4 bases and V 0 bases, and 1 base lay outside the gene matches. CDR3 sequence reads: CASSLVGQGATGELFF. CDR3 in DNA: TGCGCCAGCAGCTTGGTGGGACAGGGGGCCACCGGGGAGCTGTTTTTT.

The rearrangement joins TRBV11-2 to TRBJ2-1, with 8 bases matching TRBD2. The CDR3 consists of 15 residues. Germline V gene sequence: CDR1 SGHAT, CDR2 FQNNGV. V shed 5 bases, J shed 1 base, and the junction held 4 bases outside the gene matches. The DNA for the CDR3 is TGTGCCAGCAGCCCCGGGACTAGTTCCTACAATGAGCAGTTCTTC. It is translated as CASSPGTSSYNEQFF.

Written as DNA, the CDR3 is TGTGCCACCTCGGACAGGGGGCCTTACGAGCAGTACTTC. Its protein product is CATSDRGPYEQYF. The chain links TRBV6-6 to TRBJ2-7; 11 positions agree with TRBD1. CDR3 length: 13 amino acids. Germline V gives CDR1 MNHNY, CDR2 SVGAGI (reference sequence). V lost 10 bases to trimming and J lost 4 bases; unmatched junction nucleotides: 6.

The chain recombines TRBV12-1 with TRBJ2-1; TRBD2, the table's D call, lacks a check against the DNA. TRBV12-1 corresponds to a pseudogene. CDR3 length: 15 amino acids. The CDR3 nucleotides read TGTGCCAGCAGCCGCTGGGACTTTCATTACAATGAGCAGTTCTTC. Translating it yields CASSRWDFHYNEQFF.

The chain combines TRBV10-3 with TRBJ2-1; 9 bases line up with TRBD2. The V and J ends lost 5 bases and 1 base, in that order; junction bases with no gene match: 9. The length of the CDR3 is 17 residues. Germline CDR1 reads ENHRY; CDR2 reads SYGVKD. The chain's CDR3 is CAISPLWAGGSYNEQFF. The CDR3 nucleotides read TGTGCCATCAGTCCCCTGTGGGCGGGAGGGTCCTACAATGAGCAGTTCTTC.

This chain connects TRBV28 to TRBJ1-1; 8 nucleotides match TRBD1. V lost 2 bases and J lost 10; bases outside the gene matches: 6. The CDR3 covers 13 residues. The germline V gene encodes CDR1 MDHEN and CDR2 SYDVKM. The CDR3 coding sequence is TGTGCCAGCAGTTTACAGGGGGCGCCGGTAGCTTTCTTT. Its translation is CASSLQGAPVAFF.

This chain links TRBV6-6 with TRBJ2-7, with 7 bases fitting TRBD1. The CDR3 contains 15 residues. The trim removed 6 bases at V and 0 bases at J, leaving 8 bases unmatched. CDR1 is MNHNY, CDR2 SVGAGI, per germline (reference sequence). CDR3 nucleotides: TGTGCCAGCAGATCCCCGACAGGGAGCTCCTACGAGCAGTACTTC. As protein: CASRSPTGSSYEQYF.

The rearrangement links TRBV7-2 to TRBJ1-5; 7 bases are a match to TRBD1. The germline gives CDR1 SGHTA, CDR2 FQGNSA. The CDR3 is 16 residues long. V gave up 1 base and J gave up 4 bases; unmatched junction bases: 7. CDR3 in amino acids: CASSLEVGQANQPQHF. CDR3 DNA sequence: TGTGCCAGCAGCTTAGAAGTAGGACAGGCGAATCAGCCCCAGCATTTT.

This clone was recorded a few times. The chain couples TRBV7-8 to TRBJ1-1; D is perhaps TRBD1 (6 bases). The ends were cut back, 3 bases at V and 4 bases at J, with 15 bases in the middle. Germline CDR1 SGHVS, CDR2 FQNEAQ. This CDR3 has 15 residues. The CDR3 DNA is TGTGCCAGCAGCTTCGGGGGGCGAAGGAGCACTGAAGCTTTCTTT. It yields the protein CASSFGGRRSTEAFF. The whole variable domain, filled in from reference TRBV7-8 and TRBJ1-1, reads GAGVSQSPRYKVAKRGQDVALRCDPISGHVSLFWYQQALGQGPEFLTYFQNEAQLDKSGLPSDRFFAERPEGSVSTLKIQRTQQEDSAVYLCASSFGGRRSTEAFFGQGTRLTVV.

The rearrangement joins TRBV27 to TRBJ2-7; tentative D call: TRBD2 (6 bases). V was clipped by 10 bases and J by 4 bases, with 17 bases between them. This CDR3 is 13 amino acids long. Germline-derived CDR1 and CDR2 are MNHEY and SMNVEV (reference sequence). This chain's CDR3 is CATRPGLRYEQYF. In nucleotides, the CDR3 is TGTGCCACCAGACCGGGACTTAGATACGAGCAGTACTTC.

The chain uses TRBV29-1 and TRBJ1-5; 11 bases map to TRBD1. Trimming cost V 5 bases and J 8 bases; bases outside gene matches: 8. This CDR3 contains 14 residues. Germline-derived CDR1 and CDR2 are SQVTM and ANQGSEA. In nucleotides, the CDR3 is TGCAGCGTTCTTACCGGGACAGGGGGTAAGCCCCAGCATTTT. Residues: CSVLTGTGGKPQHF.

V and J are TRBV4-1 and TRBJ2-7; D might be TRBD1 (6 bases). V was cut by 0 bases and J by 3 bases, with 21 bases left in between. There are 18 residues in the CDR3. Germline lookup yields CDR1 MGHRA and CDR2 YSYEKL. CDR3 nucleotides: TGCGCCAGCAGCCAAGATGGGTTTCGGAACAGGGAAGGCTACGAGCAGTACTTC. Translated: CASSQDGFRNREGYEQYF.

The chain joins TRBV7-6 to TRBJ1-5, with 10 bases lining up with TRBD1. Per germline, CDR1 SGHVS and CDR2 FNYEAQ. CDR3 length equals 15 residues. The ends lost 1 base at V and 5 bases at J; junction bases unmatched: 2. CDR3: CASSLVGTGDQPQHF. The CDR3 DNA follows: TGTGCCAGCAGCTTAGTAGGGACAGGGGATCAGCCCCAGCATTTT.

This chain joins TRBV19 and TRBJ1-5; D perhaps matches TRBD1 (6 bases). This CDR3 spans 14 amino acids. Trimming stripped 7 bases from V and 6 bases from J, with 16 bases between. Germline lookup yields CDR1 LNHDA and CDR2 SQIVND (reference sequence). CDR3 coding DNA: TGTGCCAGTACAGGGGCAGGGATTGGTCAGCCCCAGCATTTT. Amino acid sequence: CASTGAGIGQPQHF.

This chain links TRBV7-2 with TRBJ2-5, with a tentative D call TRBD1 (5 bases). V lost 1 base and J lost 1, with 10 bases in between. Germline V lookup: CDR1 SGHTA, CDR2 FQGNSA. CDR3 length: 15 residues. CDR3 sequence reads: CASSLGPTGQETQYF. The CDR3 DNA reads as TGTGCCAGCAGCTTAGGCCCCACAGGCCAAGAGACCCAGTACTTC.

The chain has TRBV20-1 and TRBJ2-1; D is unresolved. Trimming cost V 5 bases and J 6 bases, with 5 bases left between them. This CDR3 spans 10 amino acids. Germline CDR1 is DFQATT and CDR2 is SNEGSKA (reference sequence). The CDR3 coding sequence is TGCAGTGCTCTCTTCAATGAGCAGTTCTTC. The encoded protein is CSALFNEQFF.

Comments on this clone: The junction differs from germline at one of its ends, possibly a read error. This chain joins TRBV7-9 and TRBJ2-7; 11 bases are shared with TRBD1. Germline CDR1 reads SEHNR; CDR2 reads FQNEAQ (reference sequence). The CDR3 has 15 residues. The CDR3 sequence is CSSSRSGTGGYEQYF. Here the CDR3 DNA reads TGTTCCAGCAGCCGATCCGGGACAGGGGGTTACGAGCAGTACTTC.

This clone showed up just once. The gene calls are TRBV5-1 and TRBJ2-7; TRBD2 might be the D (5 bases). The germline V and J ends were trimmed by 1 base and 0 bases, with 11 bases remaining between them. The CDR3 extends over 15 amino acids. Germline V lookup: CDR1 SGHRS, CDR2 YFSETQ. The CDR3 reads CASSLPPGTSYEQYF. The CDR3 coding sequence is TGCGCCAGCAGCTTGCCTCCGGGAACCTCCTACGAGCAGTACTTC.

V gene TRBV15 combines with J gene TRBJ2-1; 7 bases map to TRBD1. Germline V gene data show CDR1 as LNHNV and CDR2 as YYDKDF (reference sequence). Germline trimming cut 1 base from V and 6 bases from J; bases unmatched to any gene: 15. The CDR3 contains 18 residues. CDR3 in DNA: TGTGCCACCAGCAGAGCAAACCAGGGGGTGGGGGTAGTCAATGAGCAGTTCTTC. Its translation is CATSRANQGVGVVNEQFF. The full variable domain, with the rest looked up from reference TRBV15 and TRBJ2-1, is DAMVIQNPRYQVTQFGKPVTLSCSQTLNHNVMYWYQQKSSQAPKLLFHYYDKDFNNEADTPDNFQSRRPNTSFCFLDIRSPGLGDTAMYLCATSRANQGVGVVNEQFFGPGTRLTVL.

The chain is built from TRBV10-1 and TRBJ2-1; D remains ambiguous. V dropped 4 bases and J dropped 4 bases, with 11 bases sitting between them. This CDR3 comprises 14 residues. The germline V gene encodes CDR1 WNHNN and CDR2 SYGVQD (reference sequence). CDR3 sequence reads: CASSARVEYNEQFF. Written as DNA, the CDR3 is TGCGCCAGCAGTGCACGGGTAGAGTACAATGAGCAGTTCTTC.

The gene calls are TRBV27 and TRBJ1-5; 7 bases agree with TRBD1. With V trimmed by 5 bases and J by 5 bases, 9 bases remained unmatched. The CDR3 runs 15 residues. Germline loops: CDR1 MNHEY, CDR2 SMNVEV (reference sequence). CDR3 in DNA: TGTGCCAGCAGTCCTTATACAGGGGAAGATCAGCCCCAGCATTTT. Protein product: CASSPYTGEDQPQHF.

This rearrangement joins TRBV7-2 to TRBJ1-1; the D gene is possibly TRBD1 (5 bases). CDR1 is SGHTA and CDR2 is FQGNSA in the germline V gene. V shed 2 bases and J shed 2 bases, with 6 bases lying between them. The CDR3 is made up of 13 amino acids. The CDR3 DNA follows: TGTGCCAGCAGCTTAACAGGAAACACTGAAGCTTTCTTT. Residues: CASSLTGNTEAFF. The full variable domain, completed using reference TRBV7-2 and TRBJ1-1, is GAGVSQSPSNKVTEKGKDVELRCDPISGHTALYWYRQSLGQGLEFLIYFQGNSAPDKSGLPSDRFSAERTGGSVSTLTIQRTQQEDSAVYLCASSLTGNTEAFFGQGTRLTVV.

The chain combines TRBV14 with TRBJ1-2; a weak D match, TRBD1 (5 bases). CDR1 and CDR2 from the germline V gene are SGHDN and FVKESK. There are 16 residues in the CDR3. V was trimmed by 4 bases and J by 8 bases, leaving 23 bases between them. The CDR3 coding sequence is TGTGCCAGCAGCCCCACCCTGGGGCGAGGAGTACGGGGCTACACCTTC. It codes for CASSPTLGRGVRGYTF.

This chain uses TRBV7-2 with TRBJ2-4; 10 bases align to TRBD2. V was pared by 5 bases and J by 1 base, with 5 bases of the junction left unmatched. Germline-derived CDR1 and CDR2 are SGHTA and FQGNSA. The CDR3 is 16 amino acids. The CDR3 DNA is TGTGCCAGCAGCCTAACTAGCGGGACGGCCAAAAACATTCAGTACTTC. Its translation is CASSLTSGTAKNIQYF.

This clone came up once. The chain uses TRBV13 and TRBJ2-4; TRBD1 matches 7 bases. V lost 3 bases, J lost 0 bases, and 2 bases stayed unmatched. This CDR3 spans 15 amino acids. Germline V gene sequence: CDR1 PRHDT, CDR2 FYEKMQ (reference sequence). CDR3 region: CASSLTGLAKNIQYF. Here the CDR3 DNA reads TGTGCCAGCAGCTTGACAGGGCTAGCCAAAAACATTCAGTACTTC. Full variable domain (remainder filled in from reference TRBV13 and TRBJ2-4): AAGVIQSPRHLIKEKRETATLKCYPIPRHDTVYWYQQGPGQDPQFLISFYEKMQSDKGSIPDRFSAQQFSDYHSELNMSSLELGDSALYFCASSLTGLAKNIQYFGAGTRLSVL.

The CDR3 DNA follows: TGCGCCAGCAGCCAAGATAGACTAGCTTGGGAGACCCAGTACTTC. Protein: CASSQDRLAWETQYF. The V call is TRBV4-3, the J call TRBJ2-5, with 7 bases fitting TRBD2. Trimming at V came to 0 bases and at J to 5 bases, leaving 6 bases not matched to a gene. Germline assignment: CDR1 LGHNA and CDR2 YSLEER. The CDR3 is 15 residues long.